These 25 T cell receptor beta chains share one sample of origin, sequenced in a study of CD8+CD57+ T cells in acquired aplastic anemia. Previously, flow cytometry had revealed CD8+CD57+ cell expansion in the patients chosen for sequencing. TCR beta VDJ and CDR3 profiling used genomic DNA as template. TCRdb reanalysed the reads using MiXCR and keeps one entry per CDR3 protein. Here the sample spans roughly 170,000 distinct CDR3 sequences, nearly 50% being singletons. The sequencing input was sorted CD4+, CD8+, or CD8+CD57+ T cells (not recorded which) from PBMCs. All receptors derive from a human donor with aplastic anemia.

At least ten counts were recorded for this clonotype. This chain connects TRBV19 to TRBJ1-4; D not resolved. The V and J ends lost 3 bases and 6 bases respectively, with 23 bases between them. Germline values: CDR1 LNHDA, CDR2 SQIVND (reference sequence). The CDR3 sequence is 18 residues long. The CDR3 DNA reads as TGTGCCAGTAGTATTAAGCCCGGCCTGGGTCAGTTTTATGAAAAACTGTTTTTT. Translation gives CASSIKPGLGQFYEKLFF.

In this sample, this clonotype turned up many times. The rearrangement joins TRBV19 to TRBJ2-3; TRBD1 aligns across 9 bases. Unmatched junction bases numbered 4, after V lost 6 bases and J lost 3 bases. Germline loops: CDR1 LNHDA, CDR2 SQIVND (reference sequence). This CDR3 has 14 amino acids. In DNA form, the CDR3 reads TGTGCCAGTAGCTCACAGGGGGCTACAGATACGCAGTATTTT. It encodes CASSSQGATDTQYF. Variable domain in full (rest from reference TRBV19 and TRBJ2-3): DGGITQSPKYLFRKEGQNVTLSCEQNLNHDAMYWYRQDPGQGLRLIYYSQIVNDFQKGDIAEGYSVSREKKESFPLTVTSAQKNPTAFYLCASSSQGATDTQYFGPGTRLTVL.

This clonotype was found many times. The chain couples TRBV19 to TRBJ2-2; the match to TRBD2 covers 14 bases. The germline CDR1 and CDR2 sequences are LNHDA and SQIVND (reference sequence). Trimming took 9 bases from V and 5 from J; bases not matched to a gene: 11. The CDR3 is made up of 17 amino acids. CDR3 sequence reads: CASQKLGLAGETGELFF. The CDR3 nucleotides read TGTGCCAGCCAAAAACTGGGACTAGCGGGGGAGACCGGGGAGCTGTTTTTT. The variable domain in full, completed from reference TRBV19 and TRBJ2-2, reads DGGITQSPKYLFRKEGQNVTLSCEQNLNHDAMYWYRQDPGQGLRLIYYSQIVNDFQKGDIAEGYSVSREKKESFPLTVTSAQKNPTAFYLCASQKLGLAGETGELFFGEGSRLTVL.

Details on this clonotype: One end of the junction varies from germline; a read error may be responsible. This rearrangement joins TRBV25-1 to TRBJ1-1; no definite D call. The CDR3 is made up of 11 amino acids. Germline CDR1 reads MGHDK; CDR2 reads SYGVNS. The CDR3 reads CACRWNTEAFF. CDR3 coding DNA: TGTGCCTGCCGGTGGAACACTGAAGCCTTCTTT.

This clonotype was found once. The chain is built from TRBV7-2 and TRBJ1-2; the D is unclear. Deletions cut 5 bases from V and 9 bases from J, with 19 bases between. CDR3 length: 14 amino acids. Germline loops: CDR1 SGHTA, CDR2 FQGNSA. CDR3: CASSPVGLPQSYTF. DNA for the CDR3: TGTGCCAGCAGCCCCGTTGGTTTGCCCCAGAGCTACACCTTC.

The rearrangement uses TRBV2 and TRBJ2-3; 7 bases align to TRBD1. The CDR3 is 16 residues long. Unmatched junction bases numbered 12, after V lost 6 bases and J lost 3 bases. CDR1 and CDR2 from the germline V gene are SNHLY and FYNNEI. The CDR3: CASREKTGIGTDTQYF. For the CDR3, the DNA is TGTGCCAGCAGAGAAAAGACAGGGATTGGTACAGATACGCAGTATTTT.

In its sample, this clonotype was seen many times. This chain links TRBV19 with TRBJ2-3; D gene ambiguous. The CDR3 sequence is 14 residues long. Germline V gene data show CDR1 as LNHDA and CDR2 as SQIVND (reference sequence). Trimming pared 4 bases from V and 2 bases from J, leaving 10 bases between. CDR3 in amino acids: CASSRDQNTDTQYF. The CDR3 coding sequence is TGTGCCAGTAGTAGGGATCAGAACACAGATACGCAGTATTTT.

This clonotype was seen more than once but under ten times. The chain couples TRBV29-1 to TRBJ2-7; 7 nucleotides align to TRBD1. With V trimmed by 4 bases and J by 6 bases, 6 bases remained unmatched. Germline V lookup: CDR1 SQVTM, CDR2 ANQGSEA. The CDR3 length is 12 residues. The chain's CDR3 is CSVVGTVGEQYF. CDR3 in DNA: TGCAGCGTTGTAGGGACAGTAGGCGAGCAGTACTTC.

Worth noting for this clonotype: The junction does not match germline at one end; this may be a read error. The chain recombines TRBV9 with TRBJ2-3; a weak D match, TRBD2 (6 bases). Germline CDR1 reads SGDLS; CDR2 reads YYNGEE. The CDR3 length is 12 residues. Written as DNA, the CDR3 is TGTGCCAGCAGCGCAAGCGGGCACGCGCACTATTTT. It is translated as CASSASGHAHYF.

V usage is TRBV25-1 and J usage is TRBJ1-6, with D possibly matching TRBD1 (6 bases). The CDR3 totals 16 residues. The V gene lost 6 bases and the J gene lost 7 bases, with 19 bases spanning the gap. Germline assignment: CDR1 MGHDK and CDR2 SYGVNS. The CDR3 DNA reads as TGTGCCAGCAGGGGGGGGCTGGGAGGGGGAAATTCACCCCTCCACTTT. Protein sequence: CASRGGLGGGNSPLHF.

This clonotype is a singleton in its sample. V usage is TRBV11-1 and J usage is TRBJ2-3; D may be TRBD1 (5 bases). Trimming left V 5 bases short and J 6 bases short, with 18 bases between. The CDR3 is made up of 15 amino acids. From germline, CDR1 is SGHAT and CDR2 FQDESV (reference sequence). The CDR3 coding sequence is TGTGCCAGCAGCCGCCCACAGGCGGCCTCGGATACGCAGTATTTT. It translates to CASSRPQAASDTQYF.

The table lists this clonotype with many counts. The rearrangement links TRBV7-3 to TRBJ2-3; D gene uncertain. This CDR3 is built from 13 residues. Germline V gene lookup returns CDR1 SGHTA and CDR2 FQGTGA. Trimming took off 2 bases at V and 6 bases at J, with 9 bases between the two ends. CDR3 region: CASSLLEYDTQYF. The CDR3 DNA reads as TGTGCCAGCAGCTTACTTGAGTACGATACGCAGTATTTT.

Comment on this clonotype: One end of the junction is discordant with germline, which a read error may explain. The chain is built from TRBV10-1 and TRBJ1-5; TRBD1 matches 10 bases. Germline V gene sequence: CDR1 WNHNN, CDR2 SYGVQD (reference sequence). This CDR3 spans 15 amino acids. The CDR3, as DNA: TGCGCCGGCAGGAGACAGGGGGCGAGCAATCAGCCCCAGCATTTT. Encoded protein: CAGRRQGASNQPQHF.

The chain is built from TRBV5-5 and TRBJ2-3, with TRBD2 identical over 8 bases. Germline CDR1 is SGHKS and CDR2 is YYEKEE (reference sequence). This CDR3 is built from 14 residues. V shed 5 bases, J shed 6 bases, and the junction held 8 bases outside the gene matches. The CDR3 region is CASRTGGAGDTQYF. For the CDR3, the DNA is TGTGCCAGCAGAACCGGGGGGGCAGGGGATACGCAGTATTTT.

This clonotype was seen a single time. The rearrangement joins TRBV9 to TRBJ1-5; D not certain. Germline-derived CDR1 and CDR2 are SGDLS and YYNGEE. The germline V and J ends were trimmed by 1 base and 4 bases, with 6 bases remaining between them. The CDR3 loop spans 13 amino acids. Here the CDR3 reads CASSVSVNQPQHF. The CDR3 nucleotides read TGTGCCAGCAGCGTATCCGTTAATCAGCCCCAGCATTTT. The full variable domain, in which reference TRBV9 and TRBJ1-5 provide the parts outside the CDR3, is DSGVTQTPKHLITATGQRVTLRCSPRSGDLSVYWYQQSLDQGLQFLIQYYNGEERAKGNILERFSAQQFPDLHSELNLSSLELGDSALYFCASSVSVNQPQHFGDGTRLSIL.

V gene TRBV2 combines with J gene TRBJ2-7; D is uncertain. Germline V gene lookup returns CDR1 SNHLY and CDR2 FYNNEI. V lost 6 bases and J lost 6, with 12 bases in between. This CDR3 region has 12 residues. CDR3 nucleotides: TGTGCCAGCAGCGTAGGTGGTGGCGAGCAGTACTTC. As protein: CASSVGGGEQYF.

The gene calls are TRBV19 and TRBJ2-7, with TRBD1 matching over 7 bases. V shed 7 bases and J 3 bases; nucleotides not matched to a gene: 6. Germline V gene sequence: CDR1 LNHDA, CDR2 SQIVND (reference sequence). The CDR3 loop spans 13 amino acids. DNA of the CDR3: TGTGCCAGTAATGGGGACAGTAACTACGAGCAGTACTTC. It translates to CASNGDSNYEQYF.

The rearrangement uses TRBV10-3 and TRBJ1-5; D ambiguous. The V gene's germline CDR1 is ENHRY and CDR2 SYGVKD. The germline V and J ends were trimmed by 10 bases and 1 base, with 17 bases remaining between them. The CDR3 length is 15 residues. CDR3 residues: CATTPGAGSNQPQHF. The CDR3 nucleotides are TGTGCCACCACGCCGGGCGCGGGGAGCAATCAGCCCCAGCATTTT.

The gene calls are TRBV2 and TRBJ1-2, with D uncertain. Germline CDR1 and CDR2: SNHLY and FYNNEI. The CDR3 has 16 residues. V lost 6 bases, J lost 0 bases, and 17 bases lay in between. Here the CDR3 reads CASSEKPGSANYGYTF. The CDR3 DNA reads TGTGCCAGCAGCGAAAAACCCGGGTCCGCTAACTATGGCTACACCTTC.

This chain connects TRBV2 to TRBJ1-1, with TRBD1 matching 7 bases. J gave up 7 bases and V 11 bases, and 13 bases lay outside the gene matches. Germline V gene data show CDR1 as SNHLY and CDR2 as FYNNEI. CDR3 length: 13 amino acids. The CDR3 DNA reads TGTGCCGAACATGGCGCAGGGGGATTTGAAGCTTTCTTT. This encodes CAEHGAGGFEAFF.

This clonotype was found once. A much larger clone lies one base from this, so it may be a read error. The V and J genes are TRBV2 and TRBJ1-5; a possible D gene is TRBD1 (5 bases). Germline V gene data show CDR1 as SNHLY and CDR2 as FYNNEI. The CDR3 totals 14 residues. Trimming pared 5 bases from V and 6 bases from J, leaving 14 bases between. The CDR3 spells CASSSGRTGQPQHF. CDR3 DNA sequence: TGTGCCAGCAGTTCAGGGCGAACCGGTCAGCCCCAGCATTTT.

In this sample, this clonotype turned up many times. This chain links TRBV7-9 with TRBJ1-4, with no clear D. There are 15 residues in the CDR3. Germline V gene lookup returns CDR1 SEHNR and CDR2 FQNEAQ (reference sequence). V dropped 6 bases and J dropped 0 bases, with 11 bases sitting between them. CDR3 bases: TGTGCCAGCAGTCTCCCTGAACCAACTAATGAAAAACTGTTTTTT. This codes for CASSLPEPTNEKLFF.

At least ten counts were recorded for this clonotype. The rearrangement uses TRBV29-1 and TRBJ2-7, with 9 bases identical to TRBD1. Per the germline V gene, CDR1 is SQVTM and CDR2 is ANQGSEA. V was clipped by 6 bases and J by 6 bases; unmatched bases: 9. This CDR3 contains 13 residues. CDR3 sequence (DNA): TGCAGCGTGACGGGACAGGGAGGCCTCGAGCAGTACTTC. Amino acids: CSVTGQGGLEQYF.

This clonotype was seen only once. The gene calls are TRBV7-2 and TRBJ1-2; possibly TRBD1 for D (6 bases). Germline V CDR1 and CDR2: SGHTA, FQGNSA. The CDR3 is 15 residues long. Trimming took 5 bases from V and 8 from J, leaving 21 bases between them. The CDR3 DNA sequence: TGTGCCAGCAGCCCATCCGACAGGAACGTACGGGGCTACACCTTC. It yields the protein CASSPSDRNVRGYTF.

This clonotype was detected only a few times. The chain uses TRBV6-1 and TRBJ1-5; D unresolved. V lost 1 base, J lost 7 bases, and 14 bases lay in between. This CDR3 is 15 amino acids long. CDR1 and CDR2 (germline): MNHNS, SASEGT. CDR3 sequence (DNA): TGTGCCAGCAGTGAAGGAGACGGTGGGCAGCAGCCCCAGCATTTT. Its translation is CASSEGDGGQQPQHF.